The 23 T cell receptor beta chains presented below share a single source sample, sequenced in a study of blood T cells in healthy people across ages. Primed by a sample-barcoded 5' primer and a J-beta primer mix, a second PCR proceeded for about 6 to 12 cycles. TCRdb fed the 5' RACE reads into MiXCR, producing one record per CDR3 protein. The sample consists of around 990,000 distinct CDR3 sequences, 35% to 45% of them appearing once. Sequencing used blood. These receptors were collected from a man aged 18 to 35 in good health.

This rearrangement joins TRBV12-3 or TRBV12-4 to TRBJ2-4; TRBD2 matches at 9 bases. The CDR3 is 20 amino acids. The ends lost 7 bases at V and 1 base at J; junction bases unmatched: 20. Written as DNA, the CDR3 is TGTGCCAGCATTGATGGGGGCCTAGCGGGAAAGTCCCAGGCCAAAAACATTCAGTACTTC. This translates into CASIDGGLAGKSQAKNIQYF.

V is TRBV11-2 and J is TRBJ1-2; 8 bases fit TRBD1. The CDR3 spans 14 residues. Germline CDR1 and CDR2: SGHAT and FQNNGV. V shed 7 bases and J 6 bases; nucleotides not matched to a gene: 10. Here the CDR3 DNA reads TGTGCCAGCATCCCCACCCAGGGGGCTAATGGCTACACCTTC. Amino acid sequence: CASIPTQGANGYTF.

This clonotype was counted between two and nine times. This chain connects TRBV3-1 to TRBJ2-7; D unclear. V was trimmed by 3 bases and J by 6 bases, leaving 6 bases between them. The CDR3 sequence is 11 residues long. Germline CDR1 is LGHDT and CDR2 is YNNKEL (reference sequence). The CDR3 spells CASSQGFEQYF. In DNA form, the CDR3 reads TGTGCCAGCAGCCAGGGTTTCGAGCAGTACTTC.

V and J are TRBV5-1 and TRBJ2-5; D not certain. Looked up from germline, CDR1 is SGHRS and CDR2 is YFSETQ. CDR3 length: 17 residues. The germline V and J ends were trimmed by 0 bases and 7 bases, with 22 bases remaining between them. The CDR3: CASSLEPPSSGVGTQYF. CDR3 in DNA: TGCGCCAGCAGCTTGGAACCCCCCTCTAGTGGTGTCGGGACCCAGTACTTC. The full variable domain, completed using reference TRBV5-1 and TRBJ2-5, is KAGVTQTPRYLIKTRGQQVTLSCSPISGHRSVSWYQQTPGQGLQFLFEYFSETQRNKGNFPGRFSGRQFSNSRSEMNVSTLELGDSALYLCASSLEPPSSGVGTQYFGPGTRLLVL.

This clonotype was seen more than once but under ten times. The chain carries TRBV5-8 and TRBJ1-6; weak D call: TRBD1 (5 bases). Per the germline V gene, CDR1 is SGHTS and CDR2 is YDEGEE. Trimming left V 0 bases short and J 8 bases short, with 12 bases between. This CDR3 comprises 15 residues. The CDR3 is CASSLDGTSDSPLHF. The DNA for the CDR3 is TGTGCCAGCAGCTTGGACGGGACTTCAGATTCACCCCTCCACTTT.

J is TRBJ2-7 and V is TRBV12-3 or TRBV12-4; 7 bases align to TRBD1. With the DNA end fitting TRBJ2-4 better, the J assignment may be wrong. The CDR3 sequence is 15 residues long. The CDR3 coding sequence is TGTGCCAGCAGAGAACACGGACAGGCGGGAAACATTCAGTACTTC. The encoded protein is CASREHGQAGNIQYF.

J is TRBJ1-5 and V is TRBV28; tentatively, D is TRBD1 (6 bases). The CDR3 has 17 residues. Trimming removed 6 bases from V and 0 bases from J, with 18 bases in between. Germline CDR1 reads MDHEN; CDR2 reads SYDVKM. The CDR3 loop reads CASRSRLQGNSNQPQHF. CDR3 nucleotide sequence: TGTGCCAGCAGATCGAGGTTACAGGGCAATAGCAATCAGCCCCAGCATTTT.

Turning to this clonotype: A much larger clone differs from this one at a single base, so this may be a read error. V gene TRBV20-1 combines with J gene TRBJ2-5, with 14 nucleotides matching TRBD2. Trimming took 6 bases from V and 11 from J; bases not matched to a gene: 11. CDR1 DFQATT and CDR2 SNEGSKA come from the germline V gene (reference sequence). There are 14 residues in the CDR3. As DNA, the CDR3 is TGCAGTGCCCAGGGACTAGCGGGGGACAATGAGCAGTACTTC. It yields the protein CSAQGLAGDNEQYF.

This clonotype was seen a few times. V gene TRBV6-2 or TRBV6-3 combines with J gene TRBJ2-1; D possibly corresponds to TRBD1 (5 bases). The CDR3 totals 15 residues. The V gene lost 6 bases and the J gene lost 2 bases, with 14 bases spanning the gap. Germline values: CDR1 MNHEY, CDR2 SVGEGT. As DNA, the CDR3 is TGTGCCAGCAGCCTCAATTGGGGCACCTACAATGAGCAGTTCTTC. Amino acid sequence: CASSLNWGTYNEQFF.

The rearrangement joins TRBV29-1 to TRBJ2-2; D is perhaps TRBD1 (8 bases). Germline values: CDR1 SQVTM, CDR2 ANQGSEA. V lost 7 bases to trimming and J lost 4 bases, with 13 bases between them. The CDR3 consists of 13 residues. CDR3 sequence reads: CSAHRGGTGELFF. The CDR3 DNA follows: TGCAGCGCCCACAGGGGGGGCACCGGGGAGCTGTTTTTT.

The rearrangement joins TRBV12-3 or TRBV12-4 to TRBJ1-2; no clear D. CDR3 size: 15 residues. The ends were cut back, 6 bases at V and 1 base at J, with 15 bases in the middle. This CDR3 reads CASSRSGKVNYGYTF. Here the CDR3 DNA reads TGTGCCAGCAGCCGATCTGGAAAGGTTAACTATGGCTACACCTTC.

The chain combines TRBV6-2 or TRBV6-3 with TRBJ2-7, with 8 positions matching TRBD1. Germline V CDR1 and CDR2: MNHEY, SVGEGT. J gave up 5 bases and V 6 bases, and 3 bases lay outside the gene matches. The CDR3 runs to 12 residues. The DNA of the CDR3 is TGTGCCAGCAGGACAGGGGTCCACGAGCAGTACTTC. As protein: CASRTGVHEQYF.

This clonotype was detected a few times. This rearrangement joins TRBV12-3 or TRBV12-4 to TRBJ2-3; D not resolved. CDR3 size: 12 residues. The V and J ends lost 1 base and 8 bases respectively, with 7 bases between them. The CDR3 DNA reads as TGTGCCAGCAGTTTAGGGCCAACTACGCAGTATTTT. It translates to CASSLGPTTQYF.

This sequence joins TRBV20-1 and TRBJ2-5, with 7 bases that match TRBD1. Trimming cost V 3 bases and J 11 bases; bases outside gene matches: 9. Per germline, CDR1 DFQATT and CDR2 SNEGSKA (reference sequence). The CDR3 runs to 12 residues. The CDR3 bases are TGCAGTGCTAGCGCTGGACAGGCTGAGCAGTACTTC. It encodes CSASAGQAEQYF.

The chain uses TRBV6-5 and TRBJ1-1, with a weak D call TRBD1 (5 bases). V was pared by 4 bases and J by 9 bases, with 12 bases between. The CDR3 spans 12 residues. Germline CDR1 MNHEY, CDR2 SVGAGI. The CDR3 region is CASSSPGTQAFF. The CDR3 bases are TGTGCCAGCAGTTCCCCCGGGACGCAAGCTTTCTTT.

V gene TRBV12-3 or TRBV12-4 combines with J gene TRBJ1-4, with 8 bases fitting TRBD1. This CDR3 is 14 amino acids long. V lost 6 bases to trimming and J lost 8 bases; unmatched junction nucleotides: 8. CDR3 sequence reads: CASSSRGRREKLFF. As DNA, the CDR3 is TGTGCCAGCAGCTCCAGGGGGCGGCGAGAAAAACTGTTTTTT.

The chain employs TRBV5-1 and TRBJ1-1, with 7 bases matching TRBD1. The J segment lost 5 bases and the V segment lost 3 bases, leaving 7 bases of the junction unmatched. The CDR3 is made up of 14 amino acids. Germline V gene lookup returns CDR1 SGHRS and CDR2 YFSETQ. The CDR3 loop is CASSSRTGETEAFF. Written as DNA, the CDR3 is TGCGCCAGCAGCTCCCGCACAGGGGAGACTGAAGCTTTCTTT.

This clonotype was picked up many times. This chain joins TRBV20-1 and TRBJ2-3; D is possibly TRBD1 (6 bases). The CDR3 runs 17 residues. From germline, CDR1 is DFQATT and CDR2 SNEGSKA (reference sequence). V lost 4 bases and J 6 bases, leaving 26 bases between the germline ends. This CDR3 reads CSAIQSGIWGLTDTQYF. The CDR3 DNA is TGCAGTGCTATCCAATCGGGTATATGGGGGCTGACGGATACGCAGTATTTT.

In the case of this clonotype: At one of its ends the junction is not consistent with the germline gene, which may arise from a read error. The gene calls are TRBV13 and TRBJ2-7; TRBD1 matches 7 bases. CDR3 length: 13 residues. CDR1 is PRHDT and CDR2 is FYEKMQ in the germline V gene (reference sequence). The CDR3 DNA reads TGTACCAGCAGCACGGGACAGTCCTACGAGCAGTACTTC. Translation: CTSSTGQSYEQYF.

A few counts support this clonotype. This chain uses TRBV12-3 or TRBV12-4 with TRBJ2-1; 9 nucleotides line up with TRBD2. The CDR3 totals 15 residues. The ends lost 6 bases at V and 8 bases at J; junction bases unmatched: 11. CDR3 protein: CASSPQRGAGDEQFF. In DNA form, the CDR3 reads TGTGCCAGCAGCCCTCAGCGGGGGGCCGGGGATGAGCAGTTCTTC.

This clonotype came up a few times. J is TRBJ1-2 and V is TRBV29-1; the D gene is possibly TRBD1 (6 bases). Germline-derived CDR1 and CDR2 are SQVTM and ANQGSEA. The CDR3 is made up of 12 amino acids. V gave up 7 bases and J gave up 8 bases, with 17 bases separating them. The CDR3 region is CSASNRVGGYTF. The CDR3 nucleotides read TGCAGCGCATCAAACAGGGTGGGAGGCTACACCTTC.

The gene calls are TRBV10-3 and TRBJ1-4; a possible D gene is TRBD1 (5 bases). The CDR3 totals 13 residues. CDR1 and CDR2 from the germline V gene are ENHRY and SYGVKD. The V end lost 4 bases, the J end lost 7 bases, and 10 bases lay between the germline ends. The CDR3 nucleotides are TGTGCCATCAGTGGAGGGGTCGGTGAAAAACTGTTTTTT. Translating gives CAISGGVGEKLFF.

V and J are TRBV4-1 and TRBJ1-1; D ambiguous. Deletions cut 1 base from V and 4 bases from J, with 13 bases between. Germline CDR1 MGHRA, CDR2 YSYEKL. The CDR3 extends over 15 amino acids. The CDR3 DNA sequence: TGCGCCAGCAGCCAAGCGTTCATGGCACCCACTGAAGCTTTCTTT. The encoded protein is CASSQAFMAPTEAFF.